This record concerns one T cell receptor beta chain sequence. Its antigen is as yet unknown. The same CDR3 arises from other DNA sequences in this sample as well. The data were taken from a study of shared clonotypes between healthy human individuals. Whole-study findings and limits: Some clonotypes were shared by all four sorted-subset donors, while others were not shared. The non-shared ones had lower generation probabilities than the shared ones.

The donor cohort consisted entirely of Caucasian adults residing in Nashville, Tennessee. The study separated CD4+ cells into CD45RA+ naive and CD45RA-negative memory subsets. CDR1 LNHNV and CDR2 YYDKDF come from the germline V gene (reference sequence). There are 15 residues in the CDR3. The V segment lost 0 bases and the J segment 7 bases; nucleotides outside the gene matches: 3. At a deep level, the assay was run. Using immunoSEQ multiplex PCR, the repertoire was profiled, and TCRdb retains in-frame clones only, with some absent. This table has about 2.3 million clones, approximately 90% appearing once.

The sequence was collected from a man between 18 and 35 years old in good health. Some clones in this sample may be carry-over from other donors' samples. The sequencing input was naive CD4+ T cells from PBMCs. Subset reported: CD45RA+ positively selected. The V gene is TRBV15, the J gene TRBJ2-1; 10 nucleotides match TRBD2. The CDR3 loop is CATSRDLAGVNEQFF. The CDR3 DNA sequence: TGTGCCACCAGCAGAGATCTAGCGGGAGTGAATGAGCAGTTCTTC.